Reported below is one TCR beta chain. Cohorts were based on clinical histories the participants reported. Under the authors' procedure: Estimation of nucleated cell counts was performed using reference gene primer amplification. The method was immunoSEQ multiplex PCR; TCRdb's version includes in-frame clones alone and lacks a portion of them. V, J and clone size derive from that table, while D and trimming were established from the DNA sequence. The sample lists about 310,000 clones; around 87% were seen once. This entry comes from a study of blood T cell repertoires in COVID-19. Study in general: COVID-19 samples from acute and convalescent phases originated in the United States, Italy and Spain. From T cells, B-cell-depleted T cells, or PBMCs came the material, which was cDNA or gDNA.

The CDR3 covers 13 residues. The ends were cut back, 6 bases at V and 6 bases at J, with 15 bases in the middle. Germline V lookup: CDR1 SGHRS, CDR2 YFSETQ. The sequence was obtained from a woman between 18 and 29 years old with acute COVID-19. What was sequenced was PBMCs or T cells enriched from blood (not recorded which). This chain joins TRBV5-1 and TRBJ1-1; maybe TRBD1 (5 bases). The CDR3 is CASIQTDNAEAFF. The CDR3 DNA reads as TGCGCCAGCATCCAGACGGACAACGCTGAAGCTTTCTTT.